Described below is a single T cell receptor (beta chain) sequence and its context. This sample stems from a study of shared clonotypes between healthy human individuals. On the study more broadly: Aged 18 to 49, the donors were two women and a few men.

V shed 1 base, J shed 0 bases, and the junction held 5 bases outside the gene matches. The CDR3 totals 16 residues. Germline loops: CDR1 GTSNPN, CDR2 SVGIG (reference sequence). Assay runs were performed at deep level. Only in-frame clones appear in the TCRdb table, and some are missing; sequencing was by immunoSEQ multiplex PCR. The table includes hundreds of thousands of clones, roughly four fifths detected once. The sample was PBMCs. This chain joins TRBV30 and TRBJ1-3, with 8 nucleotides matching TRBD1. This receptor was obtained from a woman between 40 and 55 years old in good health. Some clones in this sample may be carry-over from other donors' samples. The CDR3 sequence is CAWSEGQAFSGNTIYF. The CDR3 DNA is TGTGCCTGGAGTGAGGGACAGGCCTTCTCTGGAAACACCATATATTTT.